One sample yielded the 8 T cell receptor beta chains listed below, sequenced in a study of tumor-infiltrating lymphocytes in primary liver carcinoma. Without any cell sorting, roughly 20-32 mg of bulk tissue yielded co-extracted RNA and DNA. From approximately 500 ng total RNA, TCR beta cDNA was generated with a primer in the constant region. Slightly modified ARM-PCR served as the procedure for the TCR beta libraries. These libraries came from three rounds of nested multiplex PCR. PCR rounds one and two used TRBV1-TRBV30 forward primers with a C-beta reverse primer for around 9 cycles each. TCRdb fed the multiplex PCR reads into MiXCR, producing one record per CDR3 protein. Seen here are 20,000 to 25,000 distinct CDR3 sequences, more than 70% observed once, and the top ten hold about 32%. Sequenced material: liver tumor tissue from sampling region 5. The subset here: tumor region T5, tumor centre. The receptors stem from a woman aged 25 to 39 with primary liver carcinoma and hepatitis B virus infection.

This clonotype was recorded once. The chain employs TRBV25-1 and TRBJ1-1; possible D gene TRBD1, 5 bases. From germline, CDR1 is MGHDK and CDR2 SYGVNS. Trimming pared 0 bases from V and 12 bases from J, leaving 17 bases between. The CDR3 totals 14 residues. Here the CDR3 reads CASSEYIMGQLTFF. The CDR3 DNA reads TGTGCCAGCAGTGAATATATTATGGGGCAGCTAACTTTCTTT.

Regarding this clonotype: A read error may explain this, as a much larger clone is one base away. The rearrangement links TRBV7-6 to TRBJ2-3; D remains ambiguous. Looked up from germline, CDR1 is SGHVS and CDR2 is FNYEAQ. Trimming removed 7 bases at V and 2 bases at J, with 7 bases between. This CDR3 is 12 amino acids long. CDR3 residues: CASNPPTDTQYF. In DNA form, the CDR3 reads TGTGCCAGCAACCCCCCCACAGATACGCAGTATTTT.

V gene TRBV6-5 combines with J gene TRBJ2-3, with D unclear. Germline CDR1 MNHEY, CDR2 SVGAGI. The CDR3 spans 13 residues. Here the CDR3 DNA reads TGTCTCAGCAGCCCCCGGCCCGCAGATACGCAGTATTTT. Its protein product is CLSSPRPADTQYF.

The CDR3 reads CAWRPSRAANYEAFF. CDR3 nucleotides: TGTGCCTGGAGACCAAGCAGGGCAGCTAACTACGAAGCTTTCTTT. The chain links TRBV30 to TRBJ1-1; D may be TRBD1 (5 bases). Germline V CDR1 and CDR2: GTSNPN, SVGIG (reference sequence). The V end was cut by 3 bases, the J end by 8 bases, with 22 bases between. This CDR3 contains 15 residues.

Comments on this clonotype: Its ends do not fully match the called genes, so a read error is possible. The CDR3 is CASSNFPLTSGRSTYTQYF. The CDR3 DNA reads TGTGCCAGCAGTAACTTTCCACTGACTAGCGGGCGTAGCACATATACGCAGTATTTT. The V call is TRBV9, the J call TRBJ2-3, with 10 positions matching TRBD2. This CDR3 has 19 amino acids. Germline V lookup: CDR1 SGDLS, CDR2 YYNGEE.

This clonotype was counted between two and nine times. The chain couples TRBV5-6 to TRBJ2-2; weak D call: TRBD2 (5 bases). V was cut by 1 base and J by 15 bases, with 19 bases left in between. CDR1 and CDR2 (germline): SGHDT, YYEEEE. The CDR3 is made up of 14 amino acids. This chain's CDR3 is CASSLWFRIGEMFF. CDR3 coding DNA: TGTGCCAGCAGCTTGTGGTTTCGTATCGGGGAAATGTTTTTT.

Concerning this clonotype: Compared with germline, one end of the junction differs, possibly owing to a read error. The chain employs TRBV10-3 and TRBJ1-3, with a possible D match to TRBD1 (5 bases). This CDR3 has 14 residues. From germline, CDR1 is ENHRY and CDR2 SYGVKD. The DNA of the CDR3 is TGCGCCATCAGTGAGTCAGTTTCTGGGACCACCATATATTTT. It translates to CAISESVSGTTIYF.

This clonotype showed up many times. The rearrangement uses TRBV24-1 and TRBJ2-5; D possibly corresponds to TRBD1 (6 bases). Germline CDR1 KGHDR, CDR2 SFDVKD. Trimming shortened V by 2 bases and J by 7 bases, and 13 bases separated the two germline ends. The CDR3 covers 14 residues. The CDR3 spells CATSDSSGVWTQYF. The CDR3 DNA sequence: TGTGCCACCAGTGATTCCTCAGGGGTATGGACCCAGTACTTC.